Following are 23 T cell receptor beta chains from one sample sequenced in a study of cytomegalovirus exposure and HLA in healthy donors. The PCR used 60 Vbeta and 13 Jbeta primers. Sequencing was performed with immunoSEQ multiplex PCR; in TCRdb, only in-frame clones are kept and a portion is missing. The sample records some 150,000 clones, about 9.2% being singletons. Sequenced sample: PBMCs. The origin of the receptors is a middle-aged woman in good health and CMV-seropositive.

This clone was found a few times. The chain has TRBV5-1 and TRBJ1-6, with a weak D call TRBD1 (6 bases). The V gene's germline CDR1 is SGHRS and CDR2 YFSETQ. The CDR3 consists of 14 residues. The V gene lost 2 bases and the J gene lost 9 bases, with 12 bases spanning the gap. The CDR3 here is CASSLGGAGSPLHF. CDR3 DNA sequence: TGCGCCAGCAGCTTAGGGGGGGCGGGTTCACCCCTCCACTTT.

This clone was seen more than once but under ten times. The chain couples TRBV10-3 to TRBJ1-5; D not resolved. Germline V gene lookup returns CDR1 ENHRY and CDR2 SYGVKD. V was cut by 6 bases and J by 5 bases, with 11 bases left in between. The CDR3 runs 13 residues. The DNA of the CDR3 is TGTGCCATCAGGAGGGAGGCCGATCAGCCCCAGCATTTT. It encodes CAIRREADQPQHF.

This sequence joins TRBV9 and TRBJ2-2, with D perhaps matching TRBD1 (6 bases). The CDR3 spans 15 residues. Trimming pared 2 bases from V and 3 bases from J, leaving 11 bases between. Germline CDR1 is SGDLS and CDR2 is YYNGEE. In DNA form, the CDR3 reads TGTGCCAGCAGCGTCCTGCAGGGGCACACCGGGGAGCTGTTTTTT. Its translation is CASSVLQGHTGELFF. Supplemented by reference TRBV9 and TRBJ2-2, the full variable domain reads DSGVTQTPKHLITATGQRVTLRCSPRSGDLSVYWYQQSLDQGLQFLIQYYNGEERAKGNILERFSAQQFPDLHSELNLSSLELGDSALYFCASSVLQGHTGELFFGEGSRLTVL.

This clone has a handful of counts. The J gene is TRBJ1-5, the V gene TRBV19, with D possibly matching TRBD1 (5 bases). The CDR3 length is 13 residues. Trimming removed 9 bases at V and 2 bases at J, with 11 bases between. Per germline, CDR1 LNHDA and CDR2 SQIVND (reference sequence). The chain's CDR3 is CASGGLGNQPQHF. CDR3 in DNA: TGTGCCAGCGGGGGTTTAGGCAATCAGCCCCAGCATTTT.

The chain uses TRBV5-8 and TRBJ2-6, with D possibly TRBD2 on 5 matching bases. Germline V gene lookup returns CDR1 SGHTS and CDR2 YDEGEE. This CDR3 spans 15 amino acids. Trimming cost V 0 bases and J 3 bases, with 7 bases left between them. The CDR3 coding sequence is TGTGCCAGCAGCTTGGTTGCGGGTGGGGCCAACGTCCTGACTTTC. It specifies CASSLVAGGANVLTF.

The table lists this clone with a few counts. The CDR3 sequence: CASSLVGDSNTEAFF. The CDR3 DNA follows: TGCGCCAGCAGCTTGGTTGGGGACTCCAACACTGAAGCTTTCTTT. The chain uses TRBV5-1 and TRBJ1-1; D possibly corresponds to TRBD1 (5 bases). The CDR3 spans 15 residues. Between the trimmed V and J ends, which lost 0 bases and 2 bases, there was a span of 11 bases. Germline V CDR1 and CDR2: SGHRS, YFSETQ.

J is TRBJ1-2 and V is TRBV10-3; 7 bases agree with TRBD1. CDR1 and CDR2 (germline): ENHRY, SYGVKD. CDR3 length equals 12 residues. Losses at the gene ends were 5 bases for V and 5 bases for J; bases not matched to a gene: 2. CDR3 in amino acids: CAISQGQYGYTF. In nucleotides, the CDR3 is TGTGCCATCAGTCAGGGACAGTATGGCTACACCTTC.

The chain links TRBV6-5 to TRBJ2-3; 7 nucleotides line up with TRBD1. The V segment lost 5 bases and the J segment 3 bases; nucleotides outside the gene matches: 5. The CDR3 runs 14 residues. In germline, CDR1 is MNHEY, CDR2 SVGAGI. CDR3 sequence (DNA): TGTGCCAGCAGTCCGGGACAGAGAACAGATACGCAGTATTTT. This encodes CASSPGQRTDTQYF.

The rearrangement joins TRBV12-2 to TRBJ2-7; the DNA was not used to check the table's D call, TRBD2. TRBV12-2 corresponds to a pseudogene. The CDR3 runs to 15 residues. The CDR3 DNA sequence: TGTGCAAGTCGCTTAGGGTCGCGGGATTCCTACGAGCAGTACTTC. Its translation is CASRLGSRDSYEQYF.

CDR3 bases: TGTGCCAGCAGTAATTCCCCGGGACTAGCAACCGGGGAGCTGTTTTTT. Protein: CASSNSPGLATGELFF. The chain carries TRBV11-2 and TRBJ2-2, with 9 bases fitting TRBD2. Per the germline V gene, CDR1 is SGHAT and CDR2 is FQNNGV. The CDR3 sequence is 16 residues long. Losses at the gene ends were 6 bases for V and 5 bases for J; bases not matched to a gene: 10.

The chain carries TRBV2 and TRBJ1-4; D not resolved. Per germline, CDR1 SNHLY and CDR2 FYNNEI. This CDR3 comprises 15 residues. Trimming took 7 bases from V and 0 from J, leaving 12 bases between them. This CDR3 reads CASTTQQTTNEKLFF. In nucleotides, the CDR3 is TGTGCCAGCACGACCCAACAGACAACTAATGAAAAACTGTTTTTT.

This clone was detected a few times. The chain is built from TRBV6-1 and TRBJ1-2; the D gene is possibly TRBD1 (5 bases). Germline V lookup: CDR1 MNHNS, CDR2 SASEGT. Deletions cut 6 bases from V and 7 bases from J, with 12 bases between. This CDR3 region has 12 residues. The CDR3 loop reads CASSLGGGGYTF. DNA for the CDR3: TGTGCCAGCAGCCTGGGGGGGGGTGGCTACACCTTC.

V gene TRBV14 combines with J gene TRBJ2-7, with 7 bases lining up with TRBD1. Germline V gives CDR1 SGHDN, CDR2 FVKESK. The CDR3 length is 15 residues. V lost 5 bases, J lost 3 bases, and 10 bases stayed unmatched. Written as DNA, the CDR3 is TGTGCCAGCAGCGGACCCGGGACAGTGGGCTACGAGCAGTACTTC. It codes for CASSGPGTVGYEQYF.

The chain uses TRBV5-4 and TRBJ1-2, with 8 nucleotides matching TRBD1. Trimming removed 3 bases from V and 3 bases from J; junction bases left unmatched: 7. Germline V gene lookup returns CDR1 SGHNT and CDR2 YYREEE (reference sequence). The CDR3 is 15 residues long. The DNA for the CDR3 is TGTGCCAGCAGCTCGAGGACAGGGAACTACTATGGCTACACCTTC. Translating gives CASSSRTGNYYGYTF.

The CDR3 sequence: CASSSQRGSSYNEQFF. The CDR3 bases are TGTGCCAGCAGCTCCCAGCGGGGGAGCTCCTACAATGAGCAGTTCTTC. The V gene is TRBV7-9, the J gene TRBJ2-1, with 8 bases matching TRBD2. The germline gives CDR1 SEHNR, CDR2 FQNEAQ (reference sequence). This CDR3 comprises 16 residues. The V segment lost 4 bases and the J segment 0 bases; nucleotides outside the gene matches: 5. Full variable domain (rest looked up from reference TRBV7-9 and TRBJ2-1): DTGVSQNPRHKITKRGQNVTFRCDPISEHNRLYWYRQTLGQGPEFLTYFQNEAQLEKSRLLSDRFSAERPKGSFSTLEIQRTEQGDSAMYLCASSSQRGSSYNEQFFGPGTRLTVL.

This clone was seen more than once but under ten times. V gene TRBV29-1 combines with J gene TRBJ2-7, with a weak D call TRBD2 (5 bases). Germline CDR1 reads SQVTM; CDR2 reads ANQGSEA. The length of the CDR3 is 12 residues. The germline V and J ends were trimmed by 7 bases and 4 bases, with 14 bases remaining between them. The CDR3 DNA is TGCAGCGCCTCAGTACGGGGATACGAGCAGTACTTC. This sequence encodes CSASVRGYEQYF.

This clone occurred a few times. This chain joins TRBV5-8 and TRBJ1-2; D is ambiguous. Germline values: CDR1 SGHTS, CDR2 YDEGEE. The CDR3 consists of 14 residues. V shed 6 bases and J shed 8 bases, with 20 bases lying between them. CDR3 sequence reads: CASTPLGMPFGYTF. The CDR3 DNA reads TGTGCCAGCACCCCCCTCGGGATGCCCTTCGGCTACACCTTC.

This chain connects TRBV6-1 to TRBJ1-3, with a weak D call TRBD1 (5 bases). Trimming cost V 4 bases and J 0 bases, with 16 bases left between them. In germline, CDR1 is MNHNS, CDR2 SASEGT. The CDR3 loop spans 17 amino acids. This CDR3 reads CASSGLSGFLSGNTIYF. The CDR3 DNA is TGTGCCAGCAGTGGACTTTCAGGGTTCCTCTCTGGAAACACCATATATTTT.

The chain is built from TRBV5-1 and TRBJ1-6; maybe TRBD1 (5 bases). Trimming stripped 4 bases from V and 10 bases from J, with 15 bases between. Germline CDR1 SGHRS, CDR2 YFSETQ. The CDR3 totals 14 residues. CDR3 residues: CASSPRQGDSPLHF. CDR3 in DNA: TGCGCCAGCAGCCCGCGGCAGGGCGACTCACCCCTCCACTTT.

Only a few counts were recorded for this clone. The rearrangement uses TRBV11-2 and TRBJ2-1; D is ambiguous. This CDR3 is 16 amino acids long. V was cut by 2 bases and J by 6 bases, with 17 bases left in between. Per germline, CDR1 SGHAT and CDR2 FQNNGV. Here the CDR3 DNA reads TGTGCCAGCAGCTTAAGTATCTTAGTGAGTCTCAATGAGCAGTTCTTC. Its protein is CASSLSILVSLNEQFF.

This clone was seen a few times. In nucleotides, the CDR3 is TGTGCCAGCAGTGATAAATCAGGGGGTGTTAGGTCACCCCTCCACTTT. It encodes CASSDKSGGVRSPLHF. The chain carries TRBV6-1 and TRBJ1-6; 7 bases match TRBD1. V gave up 3 bases and J gave up 10 bases; unmatched junction bases: 12. The CDR3 totals 16 residues. CDR1 MNHNS and CDR2 SASEGT come from the germline V gene.

The chain uses TRBV2 and TRBJ1-4, with 9 positions matching TRBD1. Germline lookup yields CDR1 SNHLY and CDR2 FYNNEI. This CDR3 comprises 15 residues. V shed 7 bases and J 10 bases; nucleotides not matched to a gene: 13. The CDR3 region is CASTAGNRGQGKLFF. The CDR3 DNA reads as TGTGCCAGCACCGCCGGGAACAGGGGGCAGGGAAAACTGTTTTTT.

The chain links TRBV11-2 to TRBJ2-7; a possible D gene is TRBD1 (5 bases). The CDR3 loop spans 16 amino acids. The V and J ends lost 0 bases and 2 bases respectively, with 14 bases between them. CDR1 and CDR2 (germline): SGHAT, FQNNGV. CDR3 residues: CASSLDWSGKTYEQYF. CDR3 sequence (DNA): TGTGCCAGCAGCTTAGATTGGTCAGGGAAAACCTACGAGCAGTACTTC.